The source of this T cell receptor beta chain is a study of blood T cell repertoires in COVID-19. About the study: The samples span acute and convalescent COVID-19 from the United States, Italy and Spain. The cDNA or gDNA used as material had been derived from T cells, B-cell-depleted T cells, or PBMCs.

Germline loops: CDR1 MDHEN, CDR2 SYDVKM. V was shortened by 8 bases and J by 5 bases, with 18 bases between the two germline ends. CDR3 length equals 14 residues. Generated by immunoSEQ multiplex PCR, the TCRdb table keeps only in-frame clones and is missing some. The sample includes under 300,000 clones, about four fifths of them seen just once. The receptor was isolated from a woman between 18 and 30 years old with acute or convalescent COVID-19. The specimen sequenced was peripheral blood. The chain links TRBV28 to TRBJ1-1; possible D gene TRBD1, 5 bases. CDR3 sequence (DNA): TGTGCCAGCTCCGGGGGGGATCGATTTACTGAAGCTTTCTTT. Encoded protein: CASSGGDRFTEAFF.